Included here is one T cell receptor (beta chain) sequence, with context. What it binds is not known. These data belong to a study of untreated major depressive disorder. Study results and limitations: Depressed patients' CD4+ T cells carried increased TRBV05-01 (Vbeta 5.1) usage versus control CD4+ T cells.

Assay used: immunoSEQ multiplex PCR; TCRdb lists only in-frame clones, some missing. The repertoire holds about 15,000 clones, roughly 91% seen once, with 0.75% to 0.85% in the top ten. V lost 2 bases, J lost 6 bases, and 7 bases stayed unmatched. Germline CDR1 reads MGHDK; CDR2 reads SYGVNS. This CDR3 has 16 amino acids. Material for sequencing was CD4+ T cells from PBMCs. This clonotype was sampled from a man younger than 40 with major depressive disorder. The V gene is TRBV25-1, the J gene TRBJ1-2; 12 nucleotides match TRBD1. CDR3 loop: CASSEEGGTGGDGYTF. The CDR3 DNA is TGTGCCAGCAGTGAAGAGGGTGGGACAGGGGGCGATGGCTACACCTTC.